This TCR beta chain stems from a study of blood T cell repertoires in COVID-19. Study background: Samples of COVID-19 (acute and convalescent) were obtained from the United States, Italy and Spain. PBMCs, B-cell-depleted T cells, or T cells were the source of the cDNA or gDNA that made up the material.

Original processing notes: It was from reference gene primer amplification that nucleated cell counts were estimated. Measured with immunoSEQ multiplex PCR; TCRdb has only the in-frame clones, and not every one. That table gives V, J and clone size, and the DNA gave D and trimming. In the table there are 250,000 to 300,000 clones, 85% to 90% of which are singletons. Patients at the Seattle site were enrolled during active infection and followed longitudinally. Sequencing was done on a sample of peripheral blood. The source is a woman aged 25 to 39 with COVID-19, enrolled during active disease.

The CDR3 DNA sequence: TGTGCCAGCACTCCCGGGACAGGGATCTACGAGCAGTACTTC. Amino acid sequence: CASTPGTGIYEQYF. J is TRBJ2-7 and V is TRBV6-6; 9 positions agree with TRBD1. The CDR3 sequence is 14 residues long. Germline V gives CDR1 MNHNY, CDR2 SVGAGI (reference sequence). V was clipped by 7 bases and J by 3 bases; unmatched bases: 7.